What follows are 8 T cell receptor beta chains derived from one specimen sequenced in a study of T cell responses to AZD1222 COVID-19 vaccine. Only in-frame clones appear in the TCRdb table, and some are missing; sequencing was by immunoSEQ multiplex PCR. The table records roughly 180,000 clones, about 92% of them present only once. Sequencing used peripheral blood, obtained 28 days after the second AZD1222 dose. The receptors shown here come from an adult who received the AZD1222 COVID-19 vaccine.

In DNA form, the CDR3 reads TGTGCCAGCAGTGAAGCCGGACCGAGAACTAATGAAAAACTGTTTTTT. Translated, it gives CASSEAGPRTNEKLFF. The V and J genes are TRBV6-1 and TRBJ1-4, with D uncertain. Trimming took off 0 bases at V and 1 base at J, with 9 bases between the two ends. CDR1 is MNHNS, CDR2 SASEGT, per germline. CDR3 length equals 16 residues.

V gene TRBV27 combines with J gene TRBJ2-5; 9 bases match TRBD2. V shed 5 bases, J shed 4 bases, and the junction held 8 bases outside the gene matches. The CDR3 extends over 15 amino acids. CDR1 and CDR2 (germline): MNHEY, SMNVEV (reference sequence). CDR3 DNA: TGTGCCAGCAGTCCTAGCGGGACGTGGGGAGAGACCCAGTACTTC. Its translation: CASSPSGTWGETQYF.

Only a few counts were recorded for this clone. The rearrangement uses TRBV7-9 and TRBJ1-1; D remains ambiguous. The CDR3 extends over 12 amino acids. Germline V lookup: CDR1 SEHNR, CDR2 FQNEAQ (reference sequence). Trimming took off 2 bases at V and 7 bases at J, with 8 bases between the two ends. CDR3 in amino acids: CASSLTRIEAFF. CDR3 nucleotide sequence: TGTGCCAGCAGCTTAACTAGGATTGAAGCTTTCTTT.

CDR3 residues: CAYTRGPNYGYTF. CDR3 DNA: TGTGCCTACACCAGGGGTCCCAACTATGGCTACACCTTC. The genes are TRBV3-1 (or the pseudogene TRBV3-2) and TRBJ1-2; possibly TRBD1 for D (6 bases). The CDR3 contains 13 residues. In germline, CDR1 is LGHDT, CDR2 YNNKEL (reference sequence). Deletions cut 11 bases from V and 2 bases from J, with 15 bases between.

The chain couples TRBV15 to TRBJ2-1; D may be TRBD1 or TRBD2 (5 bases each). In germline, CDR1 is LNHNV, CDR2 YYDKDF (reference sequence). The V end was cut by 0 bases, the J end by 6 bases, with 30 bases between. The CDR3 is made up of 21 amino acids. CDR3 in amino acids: CATSRDDSGVISPQLSNEQFF. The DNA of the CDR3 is TGTGCCACCAGCAGAGATGACAGCGGAGTAATATCCCCCCAACTAAGCAATGAGCAGTTCTTC. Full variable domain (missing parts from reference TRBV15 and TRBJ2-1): DAMVIQNPRYQVTQFGKPVTLSCSQTLNHNVMYWYQQKSSQAPKLLFHYYDKDFNNEADTPDNFQSRRPNTSFCFLDIRSPGLGDTAMYLCATSRDDSGVISPQLSNEQFFGPGTRLTVL.

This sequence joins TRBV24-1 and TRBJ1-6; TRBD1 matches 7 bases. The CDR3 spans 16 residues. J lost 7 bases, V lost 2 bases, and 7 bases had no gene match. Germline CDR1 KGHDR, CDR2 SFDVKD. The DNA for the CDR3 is TGTGCCACCAGTGATTCACGACAGGGTGGCAATTCACCCCTCCACTTT. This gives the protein CATSDSRQGGNSPLHF.

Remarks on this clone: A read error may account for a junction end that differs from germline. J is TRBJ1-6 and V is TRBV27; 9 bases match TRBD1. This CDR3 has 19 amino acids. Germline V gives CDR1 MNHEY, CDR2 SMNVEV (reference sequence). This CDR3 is CASGLRGQGLESYNSPLHF. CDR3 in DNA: TGTGCCAGCGGTTTAAGGGGACAGGGTCTGGAGTCCTATAATTCACCCCTCCACTTT.

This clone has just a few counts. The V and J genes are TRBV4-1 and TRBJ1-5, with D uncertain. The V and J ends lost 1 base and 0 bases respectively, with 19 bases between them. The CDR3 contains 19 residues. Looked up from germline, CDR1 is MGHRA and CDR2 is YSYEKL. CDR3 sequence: CASSQVYVQQSYSNQPQHF. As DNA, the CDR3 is TGCGCCAGCAGCCAAGTTTATGTCCAGCAATCCTATAGCAATCAGCCCCAGCATTTT.